The T cell receptor beta chain described here comes from a study of shared T cell receptors in the human thymus. TCRdb keeps only in-frame clones here, not all; method: immunoSEQ multiplex PCR. This repertoire shows about 660,000 clones, over 75% found once; its top ten account for roughly 0.0089%. Separately, the same data were catalogued under a study of human thymus T cells. That work states: Thymic resections from corrective heart surgery supplied the tissue. Usage of V and J genes appeared biased in thymic and blood repertoires. Related studies noted strongly shared thymic repertoires across unrelated people.

The receptor was isolated from a boy under three years old with a congenital heart defect. Material: thymocytes.

Here the CDR3 reads CASTSGAGQPQHF. In nucleotides, the CDR3 is TGTGCCAGCACCTCAGGCGCAGGTCAGCCCCAGCATTTT. The chain has TRBV6-5 and TRBJ1-5; D not resolved. Trimming took 7 bases from V and 6 from J, leaving 13 bases between them. This CDR3 contains 13 residues. Germline CDR1 is MNHEY and CDR2 is SVGAGI.